This record looks at one T cell receptor beta chain sequence and its context. Repertoires were generated with immunoSEQ multiplex PCR, while TCRdb's copy carries only in-frame clones and drops some. In the table there are about 140,000 clones, approximately 94% of which are singletons. This sample is drawn from a study of cytomegalovirus exposure and HLA in healthy donors. This CDR3 has 13 amino acids. Per the germline V gene, CDR1 is SGDLS and CDR2 is YYNGEE. Unmatched junction bases numbered 3, after V lost 4 bases and J lost 3 bases. Input material: PBMCs. J is TRBJ2-7 and V is TRBV9; 8 nucleotides align to TRBD1. The clonotype comes from a man between 18 and 29 years old in good health and CMV-seropositive. CDR3: CASSLGQGYEQYF. The DNA for the CDR3 is TGTGCCAGCAGCCTAGGACAGGGCTACGAGCAGTACTTC.